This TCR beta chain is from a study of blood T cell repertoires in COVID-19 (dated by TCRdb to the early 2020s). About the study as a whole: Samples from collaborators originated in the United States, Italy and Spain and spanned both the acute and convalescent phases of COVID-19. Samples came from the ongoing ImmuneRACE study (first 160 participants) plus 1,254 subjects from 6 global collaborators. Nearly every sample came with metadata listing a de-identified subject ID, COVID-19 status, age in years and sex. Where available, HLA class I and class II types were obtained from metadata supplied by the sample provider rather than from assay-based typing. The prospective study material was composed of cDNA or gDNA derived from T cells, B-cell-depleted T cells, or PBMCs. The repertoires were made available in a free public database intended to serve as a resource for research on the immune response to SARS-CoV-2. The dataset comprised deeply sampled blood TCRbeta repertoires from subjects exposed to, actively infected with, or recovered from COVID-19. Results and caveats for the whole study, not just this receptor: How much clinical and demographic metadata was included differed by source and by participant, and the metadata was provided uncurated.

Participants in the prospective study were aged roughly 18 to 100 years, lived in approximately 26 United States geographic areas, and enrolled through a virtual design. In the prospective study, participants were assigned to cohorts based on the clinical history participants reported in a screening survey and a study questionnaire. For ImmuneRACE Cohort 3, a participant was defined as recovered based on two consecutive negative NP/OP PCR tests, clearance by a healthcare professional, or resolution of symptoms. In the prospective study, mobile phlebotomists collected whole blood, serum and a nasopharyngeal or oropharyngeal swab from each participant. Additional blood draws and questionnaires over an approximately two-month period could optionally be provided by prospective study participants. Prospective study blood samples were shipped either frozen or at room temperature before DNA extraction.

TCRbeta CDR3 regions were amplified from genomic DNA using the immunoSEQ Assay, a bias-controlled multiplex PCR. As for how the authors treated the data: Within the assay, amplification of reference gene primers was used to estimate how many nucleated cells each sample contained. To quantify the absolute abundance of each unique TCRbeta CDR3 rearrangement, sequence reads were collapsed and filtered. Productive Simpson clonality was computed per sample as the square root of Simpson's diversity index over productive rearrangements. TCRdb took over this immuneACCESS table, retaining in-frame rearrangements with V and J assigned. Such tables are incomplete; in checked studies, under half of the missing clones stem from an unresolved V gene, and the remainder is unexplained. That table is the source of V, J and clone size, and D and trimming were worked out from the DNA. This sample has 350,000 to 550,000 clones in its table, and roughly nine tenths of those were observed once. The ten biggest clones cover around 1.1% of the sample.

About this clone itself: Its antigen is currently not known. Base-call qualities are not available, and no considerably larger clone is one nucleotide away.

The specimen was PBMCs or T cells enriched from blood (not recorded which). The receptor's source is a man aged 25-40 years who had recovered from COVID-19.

Read as DNA, the sequence is TGTGCCAGCAGTGGTGGGGAGGGCTCCTACAATGAGCAGTTCTTC. Translated, this gives CASSGGEGSYNEQFF. The rearranged segments are TRBV2 and TRBJ2-1; the central 7 bases match TRBD2. V lost 4 bases and J lost 0 bases, and the count of bases not matched to a germline gene is 3. Looking up the germline V gene yields CDR1 SNHLY and CDR2 FYNNEI. The CDR3 starts with the cysteine, ends with the phenylalanine, and has 15 residues. Only CDR3 DNA is held: 45 bases, read in frame from base 1.